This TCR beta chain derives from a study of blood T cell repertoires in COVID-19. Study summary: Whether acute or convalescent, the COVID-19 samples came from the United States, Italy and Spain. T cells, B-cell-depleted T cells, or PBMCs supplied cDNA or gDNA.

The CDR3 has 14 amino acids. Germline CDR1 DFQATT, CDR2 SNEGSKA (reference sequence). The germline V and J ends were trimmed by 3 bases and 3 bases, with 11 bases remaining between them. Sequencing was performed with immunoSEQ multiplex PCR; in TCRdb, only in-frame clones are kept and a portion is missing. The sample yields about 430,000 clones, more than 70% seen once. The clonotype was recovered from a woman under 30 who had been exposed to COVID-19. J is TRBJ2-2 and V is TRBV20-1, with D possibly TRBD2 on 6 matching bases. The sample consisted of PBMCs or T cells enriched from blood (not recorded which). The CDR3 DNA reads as TGCAGTGCTAGTTACGGGAGTCACACCGGGGAGCTGTTTTTT. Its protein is CSASYGSHTGELFF.